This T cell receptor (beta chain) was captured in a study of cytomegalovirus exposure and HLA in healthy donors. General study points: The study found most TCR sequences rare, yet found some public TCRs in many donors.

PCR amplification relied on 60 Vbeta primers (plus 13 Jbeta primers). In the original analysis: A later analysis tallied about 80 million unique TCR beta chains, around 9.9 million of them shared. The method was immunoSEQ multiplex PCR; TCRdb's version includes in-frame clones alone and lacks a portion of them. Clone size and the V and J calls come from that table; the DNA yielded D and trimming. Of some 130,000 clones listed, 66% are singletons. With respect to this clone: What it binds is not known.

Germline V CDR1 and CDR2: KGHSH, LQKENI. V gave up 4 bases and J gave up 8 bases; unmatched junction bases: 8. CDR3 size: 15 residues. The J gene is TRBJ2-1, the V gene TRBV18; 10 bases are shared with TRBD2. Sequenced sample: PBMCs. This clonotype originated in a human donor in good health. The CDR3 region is CASSRLAGDLDEQFF. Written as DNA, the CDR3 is TGTGCCAGCTCACGGCTAGCGGGAGACTTAGATGAGCAGTTCTTC.